This T cell receptor beta chain was retrieved from a study of blood T cells in healthy people across ages (dated by TCRdb to about 2015). Regarding the study in general: In model experiments, roughly one uniquely barcoded TCR beta cDNA molecule per two T cells was captured by template switching. Using deep sequencing normalized with unique cDNA molecular identifiers, the study measured how TCR beta repertoire diversity changes with age. Four age groups were formed from the donors: young (average approximately 15 years), middle-aged (less than 40), aged (roughly 56) and long-lived (around 80). Donors of different ages were randomly distributed across sequencing lanes to avoid experimental bias. Using the same blood draw, the study looked at two additional independent replicas of 1 million unique cDNA reads for two donors, one aged 18 to 30 and the other aged 80 or older.

The method was 5' RACE. The sequencing machine was an Illumina HiSeq 2500. A second PCR of about 6 to 11 cycles was run with a J-beta primer mix and a sample-barcoded 5' primer. A unique molecular identifier was introduced onto each TCR beta cDNA molecule by a template-switch 5' adaptor carrying 12 random nucleotides. Each sample yielded at least 2.5 million CDR3-containing paired-end reads. The Mint cDNA synthesis kit, primed by a TRBC-specific oligonucleotide, was used to synthesize first-strand cDNA from all RNA. After uracil-DNA glycosylase treatment, a first 18-cycle PCR used universal primers M1SS and BC2_uni_R on all cDNA. Per the source publication's procedure: For normalization, 1 million high-quality reads were randomly selected from each sample, with every read carrying a distinct molecular identifier. Instead of being binned into consensus sequences, reads that shared molecular identifiers were thrown out. MiTCR, run with a Q25 quality threshold and the strictest error-elimination algorithm, handled CDR3 identification, clonotype clustering and error correction. A nonparametric unseen species model with Euler transformation was used to estimate a lower bound on total TCR beta diversity. The public sequencing data were trimmed at Q25 with fastp and processed into clonotypes with MiXCR by TCRdb, which kept only in-frame beta chains. Duplicate CDR3 protein sequences are folded into a single record with the most common DNA and genes. These V and J calls derive from TCRdb rather than the authors' analysis. This sample is represented by approximately 1,000,000 distinct CDR3 sequences; roughly two fifths of them were singletons. Roughly 13% of the sample lies in the top ten.

As regards this clonotype: There is no known antigen for this receptor. The junction departs from the called germline gene at one end, perhaps through a read error.

From the cysteine up to the phenylalanine, the CDR3 has a length of 15 residues. Only CDR3 DNA is held: 45 bases, read in frame from base 1. Reading the germline V gene gives CDR1 KGHDR and CDR2 SFDVKD. Points the paper makes about the study in general: The long-lived group showed more naive CD4+ T cells, fewer expanded clones and increased TCR diversity than the aged group, suggesting age selection. Conclusive comparison of naive and antigen-experienced compartments was prevented by the profiling of bulk unsorted PBMCs. Estimates of total diversity based on one million sequenced T cells were considered lower bounds and underestimates. Observed TCR beta diversity per million T cells fell roughly linearly with age, and a significant reduction was already apparent by age approximately 40. There was a strong correlation between observed TCR beta diversity and the percentage of naive T cells measured by flow cytometry. Donor CMV infection status was unknown, potentially confounding age-related changes in expanded clonotypes.

Systemically healthy Caucasian individuals from Russia, 35 to 50 in total and aged roughly 6 to 100 years, were included as donors. Roughly 9.5 milliliters of peripheral blood were drawn from each donor into EDTA-treated Vacutainer tubes. Ficoll-Paque density-gradient centrifugation was used to isolate PBMCs, with at least 6.5 million per sample. Total RNA, at least 6 micrograms per sample, was extracted from PBMCs with Trizol reagent. The percentages of naive CD45RAhigh/CD27high T cells were determined by flow cytometry on a PBMC aliquot from every donor. Sequences were obtained from blood. The V gene is TRBV24-1 and the J gene is TRBJ2-5; a tentative D match to TRBD1 spans 6 bases. This clonotype originated in a man between 18 and 35 years old in good health. The DNA reads as follows: TGTGCCGCCAGTGACCCTTCGGGACAAGGGGAGACCCAGTACTTC. This gives the protein CAASDPSGQGETQYF.